This entry describes one T cell receptor (beta chain). This sample is drawn from a study of Ad26.COV2.S vaccination and SARS-CoV-2 variants. V was cut by 4 bases and J by 6 bases, with 10 bases left in between. The germline V gene encodes CDR1 MNHEY and CDR2 SVGAGI. This CDR3 comprises 12 residues. Generated by immunoSEQ multiplex PCR, the TCRdb table keeps only in-frame clones and is missing some. This sample has about 390,000 clones, with 88% found just once. Indicated treatment: roughly 19 received Ad26.COV2.S at low or high dose, single or two shots; a few received placebo; per-sample allocation not given. Samples came from day 63 after the first vaccine or placebo injection.

The J gene is TRBJ2-7, the V gene TRBV6-5; D unclear. Sequenced material: peripheral blood, taken in a trial of Ad26.COV2.S vaccine versus placebo. The source is a person aged 18-65 years who received the Ad26.COV2.S COVID-19 vaccine or a placebo. CDR3 protein: CASSLEVCEQYF. CDR3 sequence (DNA): TGTGCCAGCAGTTTGGAAGTTTGCGAGCAGTACTTC.